This TCR beta chain was obtained from a study of cytotoxic CD8 clonotypes in ibrutinib-treated CLL. Study-wide findings and caveats: Progressing and sustained-remission patients had different sampling times.

This clone was counted once. Its target is not known. Deletions cut 8 bases from V and 1 base from J, with 20 bases between. The CDR3 extends over 16 amino acids. The V gene's germline CDR1 is LNHDA and CDR2 SQIVND (reference sequence). Sequenced by immunoSEQ multiplex PCR; TCRdb stores in-frame clones only, minus some. Of about 160,000 clones in the sample, around 84% are singletons; the top ten hold roughly 1.9%. This sequence was found in a human donor with chronic lymphocytic leukemia. The sample here was PBMCs, taken after 12 months of ibrutinib treatment. The V call is TRBV19, the J call TRBJ1-1, with D possibly TRBD1 on 5 matching bases. The CDR3 sequence: CASRNWGRQGNTEAFF. In nucleotides, the CDR3 is TGTGCCAGTCGAAATTGGGGACGGCAGGGGAACACTGAAGCTTTCTTT.